This T cell receptor beta chain was observed in a study of radiation and T cells in renal cell carcinoma. About the research overall: Nephrectomy followed 15 Gy stereotactic body radiation by 4 weeks.

The CDR3 spans 15 residues. Deletions cut 2 bases from V and 0 bases from J, with 8 bases between. In germline, CDR1 is SGHAT, CDR2 FQNNGV. The study, taken as a whole, reports: Top tumor clonotypes rose in blood 2 weeks post-radiation, then contracted.

Comment on this clone: Its cognate antigen is unknown.

Time point meaning: baseline pretreatment blood. Treatment denoted: 15 Gy SBRT to primary tumor, nephrectomy 4 weeks later. Clones were sequenced by immunoSEQ multiplex PCR, and TCRdb holds only the in-frame ones, with some missing. The data show 150,000 or so clones, 88% seen once. The chain recombines TRBV11-2 with TRBJ1-3; D unresolved. Material: blood, obtained from a patient whose treatment included radiotherapy and nephrectomy. The source of this sequence is a woman aged 70-85 years with renal cell carcinoma. CDR3 protein: CASSLRTDSGNTIYF. The CDR3 region has the DNA TGTGCCAGCAGCTTACGCACGGACTCTGGAAACACCATATATTTT.